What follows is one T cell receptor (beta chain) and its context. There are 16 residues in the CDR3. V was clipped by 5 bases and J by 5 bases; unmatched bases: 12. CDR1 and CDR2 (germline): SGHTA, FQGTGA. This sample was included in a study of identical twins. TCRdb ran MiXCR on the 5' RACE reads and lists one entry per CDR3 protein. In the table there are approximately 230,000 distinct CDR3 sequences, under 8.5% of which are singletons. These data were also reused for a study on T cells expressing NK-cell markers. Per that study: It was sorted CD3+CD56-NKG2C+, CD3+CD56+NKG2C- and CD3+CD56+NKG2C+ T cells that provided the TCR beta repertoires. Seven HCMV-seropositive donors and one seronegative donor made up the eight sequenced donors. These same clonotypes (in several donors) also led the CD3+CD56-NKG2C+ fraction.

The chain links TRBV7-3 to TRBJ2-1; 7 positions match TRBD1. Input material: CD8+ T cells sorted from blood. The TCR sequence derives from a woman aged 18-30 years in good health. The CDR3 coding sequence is TGTGCCAGCAGCCGGCCAGACAGGGACGTACACAATGAGCAGTTCTTC. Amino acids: CASSRPDRDVHNEQFF.